This TCR beta chain comes out of a study of T cell responses to AZD1222 COVID-19 vaccine (dated by TCRdb to the early 2020s). Turning to the overall study: AZD1222 recipients given second doses at about 4 weeks or at about 12 weeks were pooled, since spike-specific TCR depth and breadth were not found to differ between the two schedules. A total of approximately 240 trial participants underwent TCR sequencing, of whom 200 to 220 had received two doses of AZD1222 and about 25 had received two doses of the MenACWY control vaccine. Trial participants were enrolled by age into 18-55, 56-69 and 70-plus year subgroups, with about 150, 28 and 57 TCR-sequenced participants respectively.

Details on this clone: The specificity of this receptor is unknown. No clone much larger than this one lies a single base away; base qualities are absent.

Read against the paper, the sample's time point label means: baseline before first vaccination. Vaccinee samples came from UK trials COV001 and COV002, including a single-blind randomized controlled phase 2/3 trial of AZD1222 (ChAdOx1 nCoV-19) in healthy adults. Trial participant PBMC samples were collected at day 0 and day 28 after the second dose for TCRbeta chain sequencing. The CDR3 regions of human TCRbeta chains were subjected to immunosequencing. The paper's data handling went like this. Repertoire TCRs were matched against a reference library of SARS-CoV-2-specific TCRs generated with the MIRA antigen-specificity platform. Breadth was defined as the fraction of unique TCRs that were SARS-CoV-2-associated, and depth was defined as the fraction of total T cells that were SARS-CoV-2-associated. Using the MIRA data, each spike-specific TCR was assigned both to the spike region to which the TCR was reactive and to a CD4 or CD8 class. Log10-transformed breadth and depth values were compared by one-way ANOVA with Sidak's multiple comparisons tests. TCRdb re-hosts the immuneACCESS table, in-frame sequences only. Its copies lack some clones; in the studies checked, an unresolved V gene accounts for under half of them, and the cause for the rest is not known. V, J and clone size are those of that table, while D and trimming were read from the DNA. The table for this sample lists some 140,000 clones; about 92% of them were counted only once. The ten largest clones take up just over 3% of the sample.

V trim: 2 bases; J trim: 7 bases; unmatched bases: 23. The CDR3 contains 20 residues, cysteine and phenylalanine counted. The CDR3 DNA has 60 bases and is translated from base 1. CDR1 and CDR2 (GTSNPN, SVGIG) derive from the germline V gene (reference sequence). Study-wide conclusions, independent of this receptor: Reportedly, close to half of the unique spike-specific TCRs recognized epitopes lying outside the regions that are mutated in the B.1.351 and B.1.1.7 variants. In the small 56-69-year group, the increase in depth fell short of significance, most likely because of low power. The whole spike protein was spanned by vaccine-associated CD4 TCRs, and dominant responses were seen in regions 160-218 and 743-854. Conclusions about previously exposed vaccinees were limited because only six or seven AZD1222 recipients were SARS-CoV-2 seropositive at baseline. Participants were mostly white British, with more females than males. The authors suggested clonal diversity may have been underestimated. No day 14 peak-response samples were available, so repertoires were characterized only after the peak T cell response. Spike-specific TCR breadth and depth rose significantly after two AZD1222 doses compared with day 0 and with MenACWY recipients.

The input for sequencing was peripheral blood, taken on day 0 of AZD1222 vaccination. The rearranged chain carries TRBV30 and TRBJ2-1, with 10 bases aligning to TRBD2. The receptor comes from an adult in good health. The nucleotides are TGTGCCTGGAGTCCCCTTATCGAAGGGCAAGCGGGAGGGTTTAAGAATGAGCAGTTCTTC. It is translated as CAWSPLIEGQAGGFKNEQFF.